This TCR beta chain emerged from a study of Graves' ophthalmopathy and Graves' hyperthyroidism. The study enrolled ophthalmopathy donors with moderate-to-severe activity, CAS ≥3, NOSPECS ≥4 and duration under 3 months. The CDR3 consists of 16 residues. The V end lost 2 bases, the J end lost 1 base, and 12 bases lay between the germline ends. CDR1 is SGHTA and CDR2 is FQGNSA in the germline V gene. RNA transcripts provided the template for amplifying TCR beta CDR3 regions. First-round RT-PCR with HTBI primers preceded a second-round multiplex PCR. Via MiXCR, TCRdb re-called the multiplex PCR reads, giving one row per CDR3 protein. The table records 350,000 to 450,000 distinct CDR3 sequences, around 18% of them present only once. Ten or more counts support this clonotype.

The specimen was peripheral blood. The sequence was obtained from a woman aged 18-29 years with Graves' ophthalmopathy. The genes are TRBV7-2 and TRBJ1-5; D uncertain. CDR3 amino acids: CASSLRGMGSNQPQHF. The CDR3 DNA reads TGTGCCAGCAGCTTACGGGGTATGGGAAGCAATCAGCCCCAGCATTTT.